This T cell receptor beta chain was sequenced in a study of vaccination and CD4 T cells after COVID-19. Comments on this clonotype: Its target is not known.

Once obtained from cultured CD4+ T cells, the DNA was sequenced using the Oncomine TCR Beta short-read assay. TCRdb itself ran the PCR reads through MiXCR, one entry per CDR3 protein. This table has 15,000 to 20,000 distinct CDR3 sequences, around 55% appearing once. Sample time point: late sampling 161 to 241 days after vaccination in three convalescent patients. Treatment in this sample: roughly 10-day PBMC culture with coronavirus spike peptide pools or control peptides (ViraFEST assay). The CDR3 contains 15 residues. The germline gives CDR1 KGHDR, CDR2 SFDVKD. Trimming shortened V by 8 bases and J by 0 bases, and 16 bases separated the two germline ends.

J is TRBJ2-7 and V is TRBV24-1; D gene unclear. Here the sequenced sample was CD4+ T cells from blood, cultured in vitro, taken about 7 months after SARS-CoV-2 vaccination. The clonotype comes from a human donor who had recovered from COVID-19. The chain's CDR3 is CATKQSGRASYEQYF. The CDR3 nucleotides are TGTGCCACCAAGCAGTCAGGACGGGCCTCCTACGAGCAGTACTTC.